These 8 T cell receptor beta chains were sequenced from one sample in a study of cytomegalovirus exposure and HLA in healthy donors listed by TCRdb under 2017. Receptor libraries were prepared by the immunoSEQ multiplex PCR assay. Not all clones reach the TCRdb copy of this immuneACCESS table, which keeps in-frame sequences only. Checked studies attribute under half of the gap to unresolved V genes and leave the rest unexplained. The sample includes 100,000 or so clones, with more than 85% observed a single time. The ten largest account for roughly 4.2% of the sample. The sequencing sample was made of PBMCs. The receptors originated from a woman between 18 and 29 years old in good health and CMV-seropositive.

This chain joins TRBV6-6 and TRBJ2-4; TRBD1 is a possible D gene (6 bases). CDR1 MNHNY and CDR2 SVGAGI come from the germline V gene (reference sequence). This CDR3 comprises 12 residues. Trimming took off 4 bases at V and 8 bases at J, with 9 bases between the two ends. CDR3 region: CASSWGQDIQYF. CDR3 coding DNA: TGTGCCAGCAGTTGGGGACAAGACATTCAGTACTTC.

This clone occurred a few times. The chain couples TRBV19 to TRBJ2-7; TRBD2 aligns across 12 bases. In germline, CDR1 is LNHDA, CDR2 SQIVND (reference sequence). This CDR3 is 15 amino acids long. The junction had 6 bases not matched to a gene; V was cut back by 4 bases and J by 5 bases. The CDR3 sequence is CASSTTSGSWNEQYF. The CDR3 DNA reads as TGTGCCAGTAGTACGACTAGCGGGAGTTGGAACGAGCAGTACTTC.

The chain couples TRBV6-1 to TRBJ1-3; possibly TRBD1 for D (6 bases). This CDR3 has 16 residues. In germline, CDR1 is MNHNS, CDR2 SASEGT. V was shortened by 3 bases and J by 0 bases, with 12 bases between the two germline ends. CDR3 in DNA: TGTGCCAGCAGTGAGTATACAGGGAACTCTGGAAACACCATATATTTT. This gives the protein CASSEYTGNSGNTIYF.

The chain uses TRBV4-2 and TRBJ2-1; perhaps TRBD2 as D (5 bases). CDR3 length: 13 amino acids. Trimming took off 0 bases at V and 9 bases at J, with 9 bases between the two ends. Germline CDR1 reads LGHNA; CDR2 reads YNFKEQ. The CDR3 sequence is CASSQDGGGEQFF. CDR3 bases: TGTGCCAGCAGCCAAGATGGAGGCGGTGAGCAGTTCTTC.

DNA of the CDR3: TGCGCCAGCAGCCAAGATTCTATCGGGGGGAGGCAGCCCCAGCATTTT. It yields the protein CASSQDSIGGRQPQHF. The chain links TRBV4-1 to TRBJ1-5; D might be TRBD1 (5 bases). The CDR3 sequence is 16 residues long. V lost 0 bases, J lost 7 bases, and 16 bases lay in between. CDR1 MGHRA and CDR2 YSYEKL come from the germline V gene.

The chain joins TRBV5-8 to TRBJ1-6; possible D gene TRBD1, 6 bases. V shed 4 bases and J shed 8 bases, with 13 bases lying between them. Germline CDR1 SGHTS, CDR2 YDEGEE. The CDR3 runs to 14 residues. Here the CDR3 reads CASSLRTDYSPLHF. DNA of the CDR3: TGTGCCAGCAGCCTTCGGACAGATTATTCACCCCTCCACTTT.

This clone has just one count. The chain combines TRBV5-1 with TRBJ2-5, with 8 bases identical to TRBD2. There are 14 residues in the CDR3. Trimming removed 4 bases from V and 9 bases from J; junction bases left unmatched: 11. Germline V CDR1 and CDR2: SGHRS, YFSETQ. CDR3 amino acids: CASSLRGGPWAQYF. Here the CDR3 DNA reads TGCGCCAGCAGCCTTCGGGGGGGGCCCTGGGCCCAGTACTTC.

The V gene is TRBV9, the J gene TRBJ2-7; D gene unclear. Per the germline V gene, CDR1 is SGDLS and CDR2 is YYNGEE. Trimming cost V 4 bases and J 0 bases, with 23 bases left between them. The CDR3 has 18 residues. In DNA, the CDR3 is TGTGCCAGCAGCCCACGTCGAAGTCAGAGTCCTAGCTCCTACGAGCAGTACTTC. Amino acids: CASSPRRSQSPSSYEQYF. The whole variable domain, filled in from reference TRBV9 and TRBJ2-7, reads DSGVTQTPKHLITATGQRVTLRCSPRSGDLSVYWYQQSLDQGLQFLIQYYNGEERAKGNILERFSAQQFPDLHSELNLSSLELGDSALYFCASSPRRSQSPSSYEQYFGPGTRLTVT.